This TCR beta chain emerged from a study of T cells after yellow fever vaccination. Each CDR3 protein gets one entry after TCRdb re-called the 5' RACE reads with MiXCR. Altogether approximately 330,000 distinct CDR3 sequences are present, 4.1% being singletons, with the ten largest covering just under 25%. The CDR3 sequence is 12 residues long. Trimming removed 5 bases from V and 8 bases from J, with 11 bases in between. This material consisted of PBMCs, taken 5 days after the yellow fever booster vaccination. This clonotype was sampled from a man between 18 and 29 years old who received the YFV17D yellow fever vaccine. The rearrangement links TRBV12-3 or TRBV12-4 to TRBJ2-3; D is uncertain. The CDR3 loop reads CASSRSLSTQYF. In DNA, the CDR3 is TGTGCCAGCAGTCGATCCCTCAGTACGCAGTATTTT.